This entry is about one T cell receptor (beta chain). The sample belongs to a study of cytomegalovirus exposure and HLA in healthy donors. PCR primers comprised 60 Vbeta and 13 Jbeta primers. Profiled with immunoSEQ multiplex PCR; TCRdb holds only in-frame clones, not every one. This sample has more than 130,000 clones, with around 77% found just once. The CDR3 consists of 14 residues. The V gene lost 1 base and the J gene lost 4 bases, with 5 bases spanning the gap. Germline-derived CDR1 and CDR2 are SGHDN and FVKESK. The sequenced sample consisted of PBMCs. The receptor was derived from a man younger than 40 in good health and CMV-seronegative. The rearrangement joins TRBV14 to TRBJ1-6; D not resolved. The CDR3 DNA reads TGTGCCAGCAGCCAAGCCAGTTATAATTCACCCCTCCACTTT. Protein product: CASSQASYNSPLHF. The full variable domain, its missing parts supplied by reference TRBV14 and TRBJ1-6, is EAGVTQFPSHSVIEKGQTVTLRCDPISGHDNLYWYRRVMGKEIKFLLHFVKESKQDESGMPNNRFLAERTGGTYSTLKVQPAELEDSGVYFCASSQASYNSPLHFGNGTRLTVT.